The clone carrying this T cell receptor (beta chain) was counted once. CDR3 length: 14 amino acids. The germline CDR1 and CDR2 sequences are MNHNY and SVGAGI (reference sequence). V was shortened by 6 bases and J by 6 bases, with 15 bases between the two germline ends. Clones were sequenced by immunoSEQ multiplex PCR, and TCRdb holds only the in-frame ones, with some missing. The sample lists 200,000 to 300,000 clones, over 90% occurring once. This sample stems from a study of blood T cell repertoires in COVID-19. Sequences were obtained from peripheral blood. This sequence was found in a man aged 25 to 40 with COVID-19, enrolled during active disease. The chain is built from TRBV6-6 and TRBJ1-5, with D uncertain. This chain's CDR3 is CASSPTGSVQPQHF. Written as DNA, the CDR3 is TGTGCCAGCAGCCCAACGGGGTCGGTTCAGCCCCAGCATTTT.